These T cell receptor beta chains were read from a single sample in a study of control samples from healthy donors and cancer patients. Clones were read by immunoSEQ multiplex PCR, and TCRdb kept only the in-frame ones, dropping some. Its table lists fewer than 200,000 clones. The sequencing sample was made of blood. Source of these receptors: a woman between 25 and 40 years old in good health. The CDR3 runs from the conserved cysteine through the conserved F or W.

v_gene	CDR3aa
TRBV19	CASSVSLFEKLFF
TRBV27	CASSLRSGIGYGYTF
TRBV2	CASSIQETQYF
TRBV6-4	CASSDSGLGELFF
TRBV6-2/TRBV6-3	CASSYLSTDTQYF
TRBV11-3	CASSFRVLTTGPSLNYGYTF
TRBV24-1	CATSDQGTVGELFF
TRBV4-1	CASSRGEGQPQHF
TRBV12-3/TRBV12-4	CASSRSSNYGYTF
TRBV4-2	CASSPSYSGGPQETQYF
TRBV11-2	CASSLDTYYEQYF
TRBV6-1	CASSEEWHRGSTEAFF
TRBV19	CASSTQGRTEAFF
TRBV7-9	CASSPPRASGEQFF
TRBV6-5	CASSYSSPSANEKLFF
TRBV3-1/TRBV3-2	CASSQGGGAWETQYF
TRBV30	CAWSGTGVRREKLFF
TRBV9	CASSPRDGDSGNTIYF
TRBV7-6	CASSFDTSYNSPLHF
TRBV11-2	CASSLVGGSLSNNEQFF
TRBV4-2	CASSQEDRTDTQYF
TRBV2	CASSETGAQYF
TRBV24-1	CATSDYQGSGANVLTF
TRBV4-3	CASSQGAGGRYEQYF
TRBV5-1	CASRSGGFSTDTQYF
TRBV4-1	CASSQPVETQYF
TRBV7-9	CASSLVLGRTDTQYF
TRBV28	CASSQTLTGRYGYTF
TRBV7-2	CASSPTSYEQYF
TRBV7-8	CASSSKPTGNQPQHF
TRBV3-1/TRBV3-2	CASSQRGVVGELFF
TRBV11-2	CASSLEVSQPQHF
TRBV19	CASMITASRMNTEAFF
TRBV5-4	CASSRGGGKAFF
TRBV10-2	CASQQIYSNQPQHF
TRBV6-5	CASRVGTDYGYTF
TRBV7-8	CASSLYTDTQYF
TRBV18	CASSPRGVYNTEAFF
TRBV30	CASQMEDGTDTQYF
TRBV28	CASSLRPADSLSSYNSPLHF